This note documents a single TCR beta chain sequence. Its antigen is not identified. Time point specified: newly diagnosed GD, antithyroid drugs for less than 3 months. PBMC RNA was the source of the TCR library. V was cut by 8 bases and J by 0 bases, with 13 bases left in between. Germline values: CDR1 MNHNS, CDR2 SASEGT. CDR3 length: 15 amino acids. The sample belongs to a study of regulatory T cells in long-lasting Graves disease. Study outcomes and limitations: Favoring TRBV28, TRBJ1-2 and TRBJ2-5 was a feature seen in persistent disease.

In building TCR beta libraries, iRepertoire HTBI primers were used together with Arm-PCR of CDR3 regions. Per the original data handling: Across the samples, identification revealed roughly 56 TRBV and about 15 TRBJ segments. In TCRdb, the multiplex PCR reads were re-called with MiXCR into one record per CDR3 protein. Here the V and J calls rest on TCRdb's processing, not on the authors' analysis. The sample yields about 470,000 distinct CDR3 sequences, about 16% seen once. This sample also belongs to another study, concerning T cells in Graves' hyperthyroidism and ophthalmopathy. As that report states: The HTBI set primed first-round TCR CDR3 RT-PCR.

The chain has TRBV6-1 and TRBJ2-2, with TRBD2 as a possible D gene (6 bases). The origin of this receptor is a young woman with Graves disease. The specimen comprised peripheral blood mononuclear cells (PBMCs), sampled at new diagnosis, from a patient treated with antithyroid drugs. The CDR3 is CASSRDSANTGELFF. The CDR3 coding sequence is TGTGCCAGCTCTAGGGACTCCGCGAACACCGGGGAGCTGTTTTTT.